The rows below give T cell receptor beta chains drawn from one sample of a study of a mutant IDH1 vaccine in newly diagnosed glioma. Their specific antigens are unknown. Sequencing was performed with immunoSEQ multiplex PCR; in TCRdb, only in-frame clones are kept and a portion is missing. Of about 25,000 clones listed, around 77% are singletons. The specimen comprised PBMCs, sampled from a glioma patient whose treatment included an IDH1 peptide vaccine. These receptors were taken from a woman under 30 with glioma. CDR3s include the opening cysteine and the closing phenylalanine or tryptophan. D genes are given only for firm matches. The size field is filled for only some rows; it gives once, few, many or a size class.

>.|.|TRBV6-5|TRBJ2-2
TGTGCCAGCAGTCAGGCCGGGACCAACACCGGGGAGCTGTTTTTT
CASSQAGTNTGELFF
>.|.|TRBV28|TRBJ1-1
TGTGCCAGCAGTCCCGGGACGGCGAACACTGAAGCTTTCTTT
CASSPGTANTEAFF
>TRBD1|.|TRBV5-8|TRBJ1-5
TGTGCCAGCAGCACCCGGGACAGGGCCTATCAGCCCCAGCATTTT
CASSTRDRAYQPQHF
>.|.|TRBV7-6|TRBJ1-4
TGTGCCAGCAGCTTAGTCGCTGCAACTAATGAAAAACTGTTTTTT
CASSLVAATNEKLFF
>.|large|TRBV5-5|TRBJ1-5
TGTGCCAGCAGCTTGGACTGGGGCTCTAGCAATCAGCCCCAGCATTTT
CASSLDWGSSNQPQHF
>.|.|TRBV6-5|TRBJ1-2
TGTGCCAGCAGTTATAGCGAGGGGGGGACTAACTATGGCTACACCTTC
CASSYSEGGTNYGYTF
>TRBD1|few|TRBV2|TRBJ1-4
TGTGCCAGCAGAAGGGGGACAGGGGGTGAAAAACTGTTTTTT
CASRRGTGGEKLFF
>.|.|TRBV6-6|TRBJ2-7
TGTGCCAGCAGTTACAGCTGGGGTGGGGACGAGCAGTACTTC
CASSYSWGGDEQYF
>TRBD2|.|TRBV18|TRBJ2-7
TGTGCCAGCCGACGGGGGACTAGCGGGAGGATGTCCTACGAGCAGTACTTC
CASRRGTSGRMSYEQYF
>TRBD1|few|TRBV2|TRBJ1-1
TGTGCCAGCCGGGACAGAATGAACACTGAAGCTTTCTTT
CASRDRMNTEAFF
>.|.|TRBV14|TRBJ2-1
TGTGCCAGCAGCCACCAGGCGCTCGCCTACAATGAGCAGTTCTTC
CASSHQALAYNEQFF
>.|once|TRBV25-1|TRBJ1-2
TGTGCCAGCAGTGAATGGGAGAAAAACCTCTATGGCTACACCTTC
CASSEWEKNLYGYTF
>TRBD1|.|TRBV7-2|TRBJ1-6
TGTGCCAGCAGCATACAGGGGGTTGCTTCACCCCTCCACTTT
CASSIQGVASPLHF
>.|.|TRBV19|TRBJ2-5
TGTGCCAGTAGTATCGATGGGGGCCCTCGAGAGACCCAGTACTTC
CASSIDGGPRETQYF
>.|.|TRBV11-3|TRBJ1-2
TGTGCCAGCAGCCCCACCAAAAGATATGGCTACACCTTC
CASSPTKRYGYTF
>.|few|TRBV11-2|TRBJ1-5
TGTGCCAGCAGCCCAGGGGCAGGGGCGAATCAGCCCCAGCATTTT
CASSPGAGANQPQHF
>TRBD1|.|TRBV29-1|TRBJ1-5
TGCAGCGCCTGGACAGGGGATAGCAATCAGCCCCAGCATTTT
CSAWTGDSNQPQHF
>TRBD1|.|TRBV18|TRBJ1-1
TGTGCCAGCTCACCAGGCAGGGGGACCGAAGCTTTCTTT
CASSPGRGTEAFF
>TRBD1|.|TRBV30|TRBJ2-7
TGTGCCTGGGCCGGGACAGGGGGTGGTTGGCAGTACTTC
CAWAGTGGGWQYF
>.|.|TRBV10-3|TRBJ1-1
TGTGCCATCAGTGCGGGACATCAGAACACTGAAGCTTTCTTT
CAISAGHQNTEAFF
>TRBD1|.|TRBV19|TRBJ2-5
TGTGCCAGTAGGAGGACAGGAGCGTACCAAGAGACCCAGTACTTC
CASRRTGAYQETQYF
>.|.|TRBV2|TRBJ1-5
TGTGCCAGCAGTCCTCAAGGAGATGGCAATCAGCCCCAGCATTTT
CASSPQGDGNQPQHF
>.|.|TRBV5-1|TRBJ1-1
TGCGCCAGCAGCTTGGTCGAAGGGGCCCTCGAAGCTTTCTTT
CASSLVEGALEAFF
>TRBD1|.|TRBV19|TRBJ1-4
TGTGCCAGTAGACCTGGACAGGGGTCCAATGAAAAACTGTTTTTT
CASRPGQGSNEKLFF
>.|.|TRBV5-6|TRBJ2-7
TGTGCCAGCAGCTTTGAGGCAGGGGTCACCTACGAGCAGTACTTC
CASSFEAGVTYEQYF
>.|.|TRBV25-1|TRBJ2-3
TGTGCCAGCAGGGACAGTCTCACAGATACGCAGTATTTT
CASRDSLTDTQYF
>.|.|TRBV27|TRBJ2-3
TGTGCCACCGCCCGGGCAGGCTACACAGATACGCAGTATTTT
CATARAGYTDTQYF
>TRBD1|.|TRBV18|TRBJ1-1
TGTGCCAGCTCACCACCTTCCAGGGACAGCGGGAGAGGGGCTTTCTTT
CASSPPSRDSGRGAFF
>TRBD2|.|TRBV30|TRBJ2-5
TGTGCCTGGGGTGTGCAGCGGGGAAGTCAAGAGACCCAGTACTTC
CAWGVQRGSQETQYF
>TRBD2|.|TRBV6-5|TRBJ2-1
TGTGCCAGCAGCAATAGCGGGAGCGGGGGTGAGCAGTTCTTC
CASSNSGSGGEQFF
>.|.|TRBV10-2|TRBJ1-3
TGCGCCAGCAGTGACCCAGGAAACACCATATATTTT
CASSDPGNTIYF